The 18 T cell receptor beta chains below were found in one sample sequenced in a study of beta chain features in type 1 diabetes. Whole-study results and caveats: Across all four CD4+ subsets, people with type 1 diabetes showed modestly shorter TCRB CDR3s.

For these receptors, no antigen is known. Sequenced material consisted of expressed TCRB transcripts (all of the isolated RNA was reverse transcribed). Here immunoSEQ multiplex PCR was the method, and the copy in TCRdb shows in-frame clones only, minus some. Here the sample spans fewer than 200,000 clones, over 9% being singletons. Sequenced: central memory CD4+ T cells from blood. These receptor sequences come from a man in his thirties or forties with type 1 diabetes.

This clone has just a few counts. The chain is built from TRBV29-1 and TRBJ2-5; a weak D match, TRBD1 (6 bases). Near its end, the DNA agrees better with TRBJ2-7, so the J call may be wrong. The CDR3 has 12 amino acids. CDR1 is SQVTM, CDR2 ANQGSEA, per germline. The CDR3, as DNA: TGCAGCGGGTTGGACAGCCCCTACGAGCAGTACTTC. It codes for CSGLDSPYEQYF.

This clone appeared a few times. The chain joins TRBV28 to TRBJ1-5, with D perhaps TRBD1 (6 bases). Trimming removed 6 bases from V and 1 base from J, with 13 bases in between. The germline V gene encodes CDR1 MDHEN and CDR2 SYDVKM. This CDR3 has 15 residues. The CDR3, as DNA: TGTGCCAGCAGCCTTACAGGGATGAGCAATCAGCCCCAGCATTTT. This sequence encodes CASSLTGMSNQPQHF. Full variable domain (missing parts from reference TRBV28 and TRBJ1-5): DVKVTQSSRYLVKRTGEKVFLECVQDMDHENMFWYRQDPGLGLRLIYFSYDVKMKEKGDIPEGYSVSREKKERFSLILESASTNQTSMYLCASSLTGMSNQPQHFGDGTRLSIL.

This rearrangement joins TRBV7-2 to TRBJ2-1, with 10 bases that match TRBD2. Trimming took 2 bases from V and 8 from J; bases not matched to a gene: 6. Looked up from germline, CDR1 is SGHTA and CDR2 is FQGNSA. This CDR3 comprises 15 residues. CDR3 sequence (DNA): TGTGCCAGCAGCTTAAGGCTAGCGGGAGTAGATGAGCAGTTCTTC. Protein product: CASSLRLAGVDEQFF.

The chain is built from TRBV19 and TRBJ2-5; D might be TRBD2 (5 bases). CDR3 length: 14 amino acids. The V gene's germline CDR1 is LNHDA and CDR2 SQIVND (reference sequence). V was trimmed by 6 bases and J by 9 bases, leaving 20 bases between them. CDR3 protein: CASSPPDGVKAQYF. The CDR3 region has the DNA TGTGCCAGTAGCCCCCCGGACGGGGTAAAGGCCCAGTACTTC.

The chain combines TRBV11-2 with TRBJ1-1; D ambiguous. The germline CDR1 and CDR2 sequences are SGHAT and FQNNGV. The CDR3 contains 14 residues. The V and J ends lost 7 bases and 0 bases respectively, with 12 bases between them. CDR3 amino acids: CASISRGVNTEAFF. CDR3 sequence (DNA): TGTGCCAGCATTTCTCGCGGTGTGAACACTGAAGCTTTCTTT.

A few counts support this clone. V gene TRBV7-2 combines with J gene TRBJ2-2; no clear D. Trimming left V 11 bases short and J 1 base short, with 20 bases between. The germline V gene encodes CDR1 SGHTA and CDR2 FQGNSA. The CDR3 is made up of 16 amino acids. The CDR3 nucleotides are TGTGCCGTCGGCGGTAGTAGATATCTGAACACCGGGGAGCTGTTTTTT. Protein product: CAVGGSRYLNTGELFF.

The J gene is TRBJ1-2, the V gene TRBV7-2; 10 positions agree with TRBD1. The CDR3 loop spans 17 amino acids. Losses at the gene ends were 4 bases for V and 4 bases for J; bases not matched to a gene: 12. Looked up from germline, CDR1 is SGHTA and CDR2 is FQGNSA. CDR3 DNA: TGTGCCAGCAGCTCAGAAACCGACAGGGGGCGAATCTATGGCTACACCTTC. This codes for CASSSETDRGRIYGYTF.

This clone was observed a handful of times. CDR3 sequence: CASSPTLAGHYEQYF. CDR3 nucleotide sequence: TGTGCCAGCAGCCCCACTCTAGCGGGGCACTACGAGCAGTACTTC. The chain is built from TRBV7-8 and TRBJ2-7; 9 bases line up with TRBD2. Unmatched junction bases numbered 8, after V lost 5 bases and J lost 3 bases. Germline lookup yields CDR1 SGHVS and CDR2 FQNEAQ. The CDR3 sequence is 15 residues long. Using reference TRBV7-8 and TRBJ2-7 for the parts outside the CDR3, the full variable domain is GAGVSQSPRYKVAKRGQDVALRCDPISGHVSLFWYQQALGQGPEFLTYFQNEAQLDKSGLPSDRFFAERPEGSVSTLKIQRTQQEDSAVYLCASSPTLAGHYEQYFGPGTRLTVT.

The chain has TRBV28 and TRBJ2-1; D unresolved. Germline CDR1 and CDR2: MDHEN and SYDVKM. The CDR3 has 17 residues. Trimming removed 2 bases at V and 0 bases at J, with 14 bases between. This CDR3 reads CASSLPTSANSYNEQFF. Here the CDR3 DNA reads TGTGCCAGCAGTTTACCCACCAGCGCCAACTCCTACAATGAGCAGTTCTTC.

This clone has just a few counts. The V call is TRBV5-1, the J call TRBJ1-1; 7 bases agree with TRBD1. Looked up from germline, CDR1 is SGHRS and CDR2 is YFSETQ. V lost 4 bases and J lost 4; bases outside the gene matches: 10. There are 15 residues in the CDR3. This chain's CDR3 is CASSATGQAGTEAFF. CDR3 DNA sequence: TGCGCCAGCAGCGCCACCGGACAGGCAGGCACTGAAGCTTTCTTT.

The table lists this clone with a few counts. The chain recombines TRBV6-4 with TRBJ2-1; D gene ambiguous. This CDR3 has 14 residues. Trimming cost V 8 bases and J 5 bases, with 16 bases left between them. The germline gives CDR1 MRHNA, CDR2 SNTAGT. CDR3 sequence reads: CASGAFPANNEQFF. DNA for the CDR3: TGTGCCAGCGGAGCTTTCCCGGCTAACAATGAGCAGTTCTTC.

The chain combines TRBV2 with TRBJ1-2, with D uncertain. Germline V CDR1 and CDR2: SNHLY, FYNNEI. The CDR3 runs to 13 residues. V lost 7 bases to trimming and J lost 7 bases, with 16 bases between them. The CDR3 DNA reads as TGTGCCAGCATCCCATCCCCTTCGAGTGGCTACACCTTC. Its translation is CASIPSPSSGYTF.

The sample holds a few counts of this clone. This chain uses TRBV5-1 with TRBJ2-1; 10 nucleotides align to TRBD2. CDR3 length: 16 amino acids. The V gene's germline CDR1 is SGHRS and CDR2 YFSETQ. V lost 5 bases and J lost 5; bases outside the gene matches: 10. As DNA, the CDR3 is TGCGCCAGCAGTTTGTGGGTACTAGCGGGAAACAATGAGCAGTTCTTC. As protein: CASSLWVLAGNNEQFF.

This clone occurred a few times. The chain recombines TRBV7-3 with TRBJ2-1, with D possibly being TRBD2 (6 bases). This CDR3 has 14 amino acids. Per the germline V gene, CDR1 is SGHTA and CDR2 is FQGTGA. V was shortened by 5 bases and J by 2 bases, with 10 bases between the two germline ends. The CDR3 DNA reads TGTGCCAGCAGCGGTAGCGGAACCTACAATGAGCAGTTCTTC. Protein: CASSGSGTYNEQFF.

This clone has only a few counts. The chain uses TRBV27 and TRBJ2-5; 7 bases fit TRBD1. The germline CDR1 and CDR2 sequences are MNHEY and SMNVEV (reference sequence). V trimming: 6 bases; J trimming: 4 bases; junction bases outside the gene matches: 8. The CDR3 contains 14 residues. The DNA for the CDR3 is TGTGCCAGCAGCCCAGACAGGGCTGTAGAGACCCAGTACTTC. Its translation: CASSPDRAVETQYF.

The chain links TRBV19 to TRBJ1-5, with D possibly being TRBD1 (6 bases). CDR3 length: 15 amino acids. The ends were cut back, 6 bases at V and 1 base at J, with 13 bases in the middle. Per germline, CDR1 LNHDA and CDR2 SQIVND (reference sequence). As DNA, the CDR3 is TGTGCCAGTAGATACCTACAGGGAAGCAATCAGCCCCAGCATTTT. Protein product: CASRYLQGSNQPQHF.

V is TRBV27 and J is TRBJ2-7; 8 nucleotides match TRBD2. Germline V gene sequence: CDR1 MNHEY, CDR2 SMNVEV (reference sequence). Trimming removed 3 bases from V and 1 base from J; junction bases left unmatched: 5. The CDR3 has 15 residues. In nucleotides, the CDR3 is TGTGCCAGCAGTTTCGTTGGGACTAGGTCCTACGAGCAGTACTTC. This sequence encodes CASSFVGTRSYEQYF.

This rearrangement joins TRBV5-6 to TRBJ1-1; TRBD1 is a possible D gene (6 bases). The germline V gene has CDR1 SGHDT and CDR2 YYEEEE. V lost 3 bases and J 1 base, leaving 7 bases between the germline ends. This CDR3 is built from 13 residues. The CDR3 loop reads CASSSRGNTEAFF. The DNA for the CDR3 is TGTGCCAGCAGCTCCAGGGGGAACACTGAAGCTTTCTTT. Full variable domain (rest looked up from reference TRBV5-6 and TRBJ1-1): DAGVTQSPTHLIKTRGQQVTLRCSPKSGHDTVSWYQQALGQGPQFIFQYYEEEERQRGNFPDRFSGHQFPNYSSELNVNALLLGDSALYLCASSSRGNTEAFFGQGTRLTVV.